This is a list of T cell receptor beta chains from one sample in a study of T-cell memory formation after mild COVID-19. Via MiXCR, TCRdb re-called the 5' RACE reads, giving one row per CDR3 protein. The repertoire consists of 300,000 to 350,000 distinct CDR3 sequences, with roughly an eighth occurring once and the leading ten covering roughly 21%. Sequencing input: PBMCs or a T cell subset sorted from them (not recorded which). The receptors come from a young man who had mild COVID-19 (a few samples of this study predate the infection). Cell type and time point are not known. Each CDR3 is given with its conserved first and last residue. D genes are given only for firm matches. Part of the rows lack a size; the others show once, few, many or a class for expanded clones.

d_gene	v_gene	j_gene	abundance	CDR3aa	CDR3nt
-	TRBV9	TRBJ2-3	few	CASSVASTLHTDTQYF	TGTGCCAGCAGCGTAGCATCGACCCTTCACACAGATACGCAGTATTTT
-	TRBV6-2/TRBV6-3	TRBJ2-1	many	CASTLSSYNEQFF	TGTGCCAGCACCCTCAGCTCCTACAATGAGCAGTTCTTC
-	TRBV28	TRBJ1-5	many	CASSVGDQPQHF	TGTGCCAGCAGTGTGGGGGATCAGCCCCAGCATTTT
TRBD1	TRBV23-1	TRBJ1-1	-	CASSHRDSLNTEAFF	TGCGCCAGCAGTCATCGGGACAGCTTGAACACTGAAGCTTTCTTT
TRBD1	TRBV4-1	TRBJ2-7	few	CASSQEPGQGYEQYF	TGCGCCAGCAGCCAGGAACCGGGACAGGGCTACGAGCAGTACTTC
TRBD2	TRBV27	TRBJ2-5	-	CASSRTRLAGEQETQYF	TGTGCCAGCAGTCGGACAAGACTAGCGGGAGAGCAAGAGACCCAGTACTTC
-	TRBV7-9	TRBJ2-1	few	CASSYDRGPNEQFF	TGTGCCAGCAGCTATGACCGGGGGCCGAATGAGCAGTTCTTC
-	TRBV11-2	TRBJ2-1	many	CASSHLQGSYNEQFF	TGTGCCAGCAGCCACCTGCAGGGGAGCTACAATGAGCAGTTCTTC
-	TRBV20-1	TRBJ1-1	few	CSASPGHLNTEAFF	TGCAGTGCTAGCCCGGGACACTTGAACACTGAAGCTTTCTTT
-	TRBV4-1	TRBJ1-2	few	CASSQAGRAVNGYTF	TGCGCCAGCAGCCAAGCGGGGAGGGCGGTGAATGGCTACACCTTC
-	TRBV5-1	TRBJ2-5	many	CASSFPGGNRETQYF	TGCGCCAGCAGCTTTCCAGGGGGGAATAGAGAGACCCAGTACTTC
-	TRBV4-1	TRBJ1-2	-	CASSQTPQGNYGYTF	TGCGCCAGCAGCCAAACCCCCCAGGGTAACTATGGCTACACCTTC
-	TRBV5-1	TRBJ2-3	-	CARGSRVLSTDTQYF	TGCGCCCGCGGCTCCCGGGTCTTGAGCACAGATACGCAGTATTTT
TRBD1	TRBV5-1	TRBJ2-7	-	CASSSQGAVYEQYF	TGCGCCAGCAGCTCGCAGGGGGCCGTCTACGAGCAGTACTTC
-	TRBV19	TRBJ2-3	-	CASSIGDTQYF	TGTGCCAGTAGTATTGGAGATACGCAGTATTTT
TRBD1	TRBV6-5	TRBJ1-1	few	CASSFGTGANTEAFF	TGTGCCAGCAGTTTCGGGACAGGGGCTAACACTGAAGCTTTCTTT
-	TRBV4-1	TRBJ1-1	-	CASSQWSGDTEAFF	TGCGCCAGCAGCCAATGGTCCGGGGACACTGAAGCTTTCTTT
-	TRBV18	TRBJ2-7	-	CASSLRGQDYYEQYF	TGTGCCAGCTCACTACGGGGACAAGACTACTACGAGCAGTACTTC
-	TRBV10-3	TRBJ2-1	-	CAIRSGDFSYNEQFF	TGTGCCATCAGATCCGGGGATTTTTCCTACAATGAGCAGTTCTTC
-	TRBV11-2	TRBJ2-1	-	CASSSVGGVGDNEQFF	TGTGCCAGCAGCTCCGTAGGAGGGGTAGGAGACAATGAGCAGTTCTTC
-	TRBV2	TRBJ1-2	-	CASSELTRRTSYGYTF	TGTGCCAGCAGTGAGCTAACCCGCCGTACATCTTATGGCTACACCTTC
-	TRBV4-1	TRBJ1-5	few	CASSPTRANQPQHF	TGCGCCAGCAGCCCGACAAGGGCCAATCAGCCCCAGCATTTT
TRBD2	TRBV5-1	TRBJ2-1	-	CASSLTLAGSSYNEQFF	TGCGCCAGCAGCTTAACGCTAGCGGGAAGCTCCTACAATGAGCAGTTCTTC
-	TRBV4-3	TRBJ1-1	-	CASTSESGDLNTEAFF	TGCGCCAGCACCTCGGAATCAGGTGACCTGAACACTGAAGCTTTCTTT
TRBD2	TRBV6-4	TRBJ2-3	many	CASSDSAGGPDTQYF	TGTGCCAGCAGTGACTCAGCGGGGGGGCCAGATACGCAGTATTTT
-	TRBV11-2	TRBJ2-5	-	CASNNVGSHVETQYF	TGTGCCAGCAACAACGTTGGTAGCCATGTAGAGACCCAGTACTTC
-	TRBV7-8	TRBJ2-4	few	CASSLARTPQNIQYF	TGTGCCAGCAGCTTAGCCCGGACACCTCAAAACATTCAGTACTTC
TRBD1	TRBV20-1	TRBJ2-7	few	CSARIPGQAIHEQYF	TGCAGTGCTAGAATACCCGGACAGGCAATCCACGAGCAGTACTTC
-	TRBV29-1	TRBJ2-1	-	CSVGGRFLNEQFF	TGCAGCGTTGGAGGGCGCTTCTTAAATGAGCAGTTCTTC
-	TRBV4-2	TRBJ1-4	many	CASSPKLAATNEKLFF	TGTGCCAGCAGCCCGAAACTAGCGGCAACTAATGAAAAACTGTTTTTT
-	TRBV5-5	TRBJ2-3	-	CASSSNRVEDTQYF	TGTGCCAGCAGCTCGAACAGGGTGGAAGATACGCAGTATTTT
TRBD2	TRBV7-9	TRBJ2-1	many	CASSLRVGTSGERRYNEQFF	TGTGCCAGCAGCTTAAGGGTCGGGACTAGCGGGGAAAGAAGATACAATGAGCAGTTCTTC
TRBD2	TRBV20-1	TRBJ2-3	-	CSAIAGPTDTQYF	TGCAGTGCTATAGCGGGGCCCACAGATACGCAGTATTTT
-	TRBV5-1	TRBJ2-5	few	CASTNPKETQYF	TGCGCCAGCACAAACCCTAAAGAGACCCAGTACTTC
TRBD1	TRBV4-1	TRBJ1-2	many	CASSQFVTGTGIHINYGYTF	TGCGCCAGCAGCCAGTTCGTCACCGGGACAGGAATTCATATCAACTATGGCTACACCTTC
-	TRBV14	TRBJ1-5	many	CASSQSYSNQPQHF	TGTGCCAGCAGCCAAAGTTATAGCAATCAGCCCCAGCATTTT
TRBD2	TRBV10-3	TRBJ2-5	few	CAISPGGGRAETQYF	TGTGCCATCAGCCCGGGGGGCGGGAGGGCAGAGACCCAGTACTTC
TRBD1	TRBV11-2	TRBJ2-1	-	CASSTDRVRHEQFF	TGTGCCAGCAGCACAGACAGGGTAAGGCATGAGCAGTTCTTC
-	TRBV4-2	TRBJ1-1	-	CASSLTIRKGGSNTEAFF	TGTGCCAGCAGCCTCACCATACGTAAGGGGGGATCGAACACTGAAGCTTTCTTT
-	TRBV4-1	TRBJ2-2	-	CASSLRSSGELFF	TGCGCCAGCAGCCTAAGGAGTTCCGGGGAGCTGTTTTTT
-	TRBV6-6	TRBJ2-5	-	CASSLSFSTATKETQYF	TGTGCCAGCAGCCTATCTTTCTCGACAGCAACTAAAGAGACCCAGTACTTC
TRBD1	TRBV7-3	TRBJ2-1	-	CASSDQTGASYNEQFF	TGTGCCAGCAGCGACCAAACAGGGGCTTCCTACAATGAGCAGTTCTTC
-	TRBV7-3	TRBJ2-3	many	CASSLGATQYF	TGTGCCAGCAGCTTGGGGGCTACGCAGTATTTT
-	TRBV5-1	TRBJ1-5	-	CASSQTGENQPQHF	TGCGCCAGCAGTCAGACAGGAGAAAATCAGCCCCAGCATTTT
-	TRBV7-2	TRBJ1-1	-	CASSLFMDTEAFF	TGTGCCAGCAGCTTATTCATGGACACTGAAGCTTTCTTT
TRBD1	TRBV5-1	TRBJ2-3	many	CASSYGTDGDTQYF	TGCGCCAGCAGCTACGGGACAGATGGGGATACGCAGTATTTT
-	TRBV20-1	TRBJ1-1	-	CSAPGRTEAFF	TGCAGTGCTCCTGGGCGGACTGAAGCTTTCTTT
-	TRBV4-3	TRBJ2-6	many	CASSQEGSSGANVLTF	TGCGCCAGCAGCCAAGAAGGGAGCTCTGGGGCCAACGTCCTGACTTTC
TRBD2	TRBV4-3	TRBJ2-2	few	CASSQVVRGGTGELFF	TGCGCCAGCAGCCAAGTGGTTCGGGGGGGCACCGGGGAGCTGTTTTTT
-	TRBV2	TRBJ2-7	-	CASSREGQSEQYF	TGTGCCAGCAGCCGAGAAGGACAGTCCGAGCAGTACTTC